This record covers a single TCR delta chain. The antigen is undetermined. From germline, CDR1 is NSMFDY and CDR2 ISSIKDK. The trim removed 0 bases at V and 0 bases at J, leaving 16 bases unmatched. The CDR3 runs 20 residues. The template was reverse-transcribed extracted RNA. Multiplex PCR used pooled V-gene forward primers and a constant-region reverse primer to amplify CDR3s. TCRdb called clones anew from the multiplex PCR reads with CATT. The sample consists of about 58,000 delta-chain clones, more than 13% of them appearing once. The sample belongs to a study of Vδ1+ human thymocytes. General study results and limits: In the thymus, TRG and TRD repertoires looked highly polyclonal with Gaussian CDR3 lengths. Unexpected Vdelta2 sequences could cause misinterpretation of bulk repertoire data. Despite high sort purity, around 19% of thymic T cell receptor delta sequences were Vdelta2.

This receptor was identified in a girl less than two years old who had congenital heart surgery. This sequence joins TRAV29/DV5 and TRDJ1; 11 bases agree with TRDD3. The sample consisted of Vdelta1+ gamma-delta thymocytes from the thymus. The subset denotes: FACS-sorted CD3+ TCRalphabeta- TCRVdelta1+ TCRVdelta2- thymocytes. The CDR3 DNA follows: TGTGCAGCAAGCGCAGCCCTTTTCCACTGGGGGATAGGGTACACCGATAAACTCATCTTT. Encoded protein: CAASAALFHWGIGYTDKLIF. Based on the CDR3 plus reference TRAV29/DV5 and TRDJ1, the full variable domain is DQQVKQNSPSLSVQEGRISILNCDYTNSMFDYFLWYKKYPAEGPTFLISISSIKDKNEDGRFTVFLNKSAKHLSLHIVPSQPGDSAVYFCAASAALFHWGIGYTDKLIFGKGTRVTVEP.